This TCR beta chain originates from a study of lymphopenia after photon versus proton radiotherapy (dated by TCRdb to the late 2010s). As for the study more broadly: The immunological effects of photon versus proton radiation therapy were compared in patients with gastrointestinal tumors who developed high-grade lymphopenia. The approximately 20 patients in the cohort had gastrointestinal tumors, were treated with either photon or proton therapy, and subsequently developed lymphopenia. The study aimed to characterize how the two radiation modalities differ in their impact on the immune system.

The library was obtained by the immunoSEQ multiplex PCR assay. T cell repertoires were profiled with deep sequencing of rearranged TCR beta loci together with multiparametric flow cytometry. In TCRdb, the immuneACCESS table is reduced to in-frame sequences with V and J assigned. These tables do not hold every clone; where another copy was compared, an unresolved V gene accounts for under half, and the others remain unexplained. This sample is represented by about 26,000 clones; more than 80% of them were singletons. The top ten hold around 5.2% of the sample. This clone was observed once. Its target antigen remains unknown. There are no base qualities to consult, and no much larger clone falls within one base. Results the study describes overall, beyond this receptor: During treatment, patients who received proton therapy stayed relatively stable, whereas patients who received photon therapy lost naive T cells and TCR diversity and gained effector/memory populations. Among patients across the cohort who died, overall survival time showed an inverse correlation with a larger post-nadir drop in TCR diversity. The authors looked at the survival association only in patients who died, and they framed better survival with proton therapy as a possibility rather than a demonstrated result. After the lymphocyte count nadir, oligoclonal expansion, especially of CD8+ Temra cells, was observed in photon-treated repertoires, and the drop in diversity was driven by this expansion.

Spanning cysteine to phenylalanine, the CDR3 consists of 18 amino acids. The retained sequence is limited to the CDR3, 54 bases, with the frame set at the first base. The germline V gene sets CDR1 to SQVTM and CDR2 to ANQGSEA. At the junction V is shortened by 1 base and J by 2 bases; bases outside the gene matches: 6. The input for sequencing was peripheral blood, taken from a patient treated with photon-based radiotherapy. This sequence uses TRBV29-1 and TRBJ2-2; 14 bases in the middle match TRBD2. The receptor's source is a man under 40 with gastric cancer. The CDR3 protein sequence reads: CSVEGGTSGSGNTGELFF. The DNA sequence is TGCAGCGTTGAAGGAGGGACTAGCGGGAGCGGTAACACCGGGGAGCTGTTTTTT.